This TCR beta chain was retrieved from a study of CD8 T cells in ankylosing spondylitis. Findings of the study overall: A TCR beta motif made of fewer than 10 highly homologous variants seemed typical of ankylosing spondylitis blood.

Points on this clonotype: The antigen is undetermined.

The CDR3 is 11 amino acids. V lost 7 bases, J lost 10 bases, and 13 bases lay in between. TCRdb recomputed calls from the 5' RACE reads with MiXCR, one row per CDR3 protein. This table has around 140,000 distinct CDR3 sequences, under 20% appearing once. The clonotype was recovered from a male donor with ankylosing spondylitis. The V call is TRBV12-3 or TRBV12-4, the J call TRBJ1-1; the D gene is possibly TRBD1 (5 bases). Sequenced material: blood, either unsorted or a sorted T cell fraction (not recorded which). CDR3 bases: TGTGCCAGCAACTTCGCGGGGGTAGCTTTCTTT. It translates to CASNFAGVAFF.